This TCR beta chain originates from a study of spatial heterogeneity in lung cancer. Sample time point: sample taken at primary tumor resection. Each CDR3 protein gets one entry after TCRdb re-called the 5' RACE reads with MiXCR. The data contain 20,000 to 30,000 distinct CDR3 sequences, about 4.4% of them singletons. By share, this clonotype counts as medium-sized. V shed 7 bases and J shed 1 base, with 17 bases lying between them. CDR1 and CDR2 from the germline V gene are MNHEY and SVGAGI. The length of the CDR3 is 16 residues. The sequence was obtained from a male donor with early-stage non-small cell lung cancer. The J gene is TRBJ1-5, the V gene TRBV6-5, with TRBD1 as a possible D gene (6 bases). Here the sequenced sample was PBMCs, taken at surgery. CDR3 sequence: CASILTLTGSNQPQHF. The CDR3, as DNA: TGTGCCAGCATATTGACCCTAACAGGGAGCAATCAGCCCCAGCATTTT.